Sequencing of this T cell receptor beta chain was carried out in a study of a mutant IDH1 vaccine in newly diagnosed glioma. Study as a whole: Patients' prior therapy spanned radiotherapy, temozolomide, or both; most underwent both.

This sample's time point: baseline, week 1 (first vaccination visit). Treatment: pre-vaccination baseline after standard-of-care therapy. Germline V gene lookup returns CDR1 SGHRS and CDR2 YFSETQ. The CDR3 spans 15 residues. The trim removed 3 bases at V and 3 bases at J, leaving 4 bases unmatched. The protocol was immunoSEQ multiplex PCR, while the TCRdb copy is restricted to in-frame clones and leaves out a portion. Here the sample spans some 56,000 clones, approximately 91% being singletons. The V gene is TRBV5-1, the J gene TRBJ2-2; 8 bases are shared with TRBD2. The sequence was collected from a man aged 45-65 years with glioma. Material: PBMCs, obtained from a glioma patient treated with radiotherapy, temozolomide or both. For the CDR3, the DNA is TGCGCCAGCAGCTCGGGGGGGCAATACACCGGGGAGCTGTTTTTT. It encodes CASSSGGQYTGELFF.